Below, 11 T cell receptor beta chains from the same sample are listed, as sequenced in a study of Graves' ophthalmopathy and Graves' hyperthyroidism. TCR beta CDR3 amplification used RNA transcripts. HTBI primers were used in a first-round RT-PCR, which preceded a second-round multiplex PCR. TCRdb re-derived calls from the multiplex PCR reads in MiXCR, one entry per CDR3 protein. This sample has over a million distinct CDR3 sequences, with around a third found just once. Sequencing input: peripheral blood or thyroid tissue (not recorded which). The receptors come from an adult man with Graves' hyperthyroidism.

About this clonotype itself: A junction boundary mismatches the germline segment, possibly from a read error. This chain joins TRBV25-1 and TRBJ2-6; 10 bases agree with TRBD1. The CDR3 length is 18 residues. Germline lookup yields CDR1 MGHDK and CDR2 SYGVNS. CDR3 in amino acids: CASSTTGGRPSEANVLTF. CDR3 DNA sequence: TGTGCCAGCAGTACGACAGGGGGCAGACCCTCTGAGGCCAACGTCCTGACTTTC.

The chain is built from TRBV12-3 or TRBV12-4 and TRBJ1-1; 7 bases map to TRBD1. The CDR3 sequence is 14 residues long. Trimming at V came to 5 bases and at J to 0 bases, leaving 3 bases not matched to a gene. CDR3 DNA: TGTGCCAGCAGTCGGGACAGCATGAACACTGAAGCTTTCTTT. Translated: CASSRDSMNTEAFF.

Regarding this clonotype: Given a much more abundant clone one base away, this may be a read error. The rearrangement links TRBV7-9 to TRBJ1-6, with TRBD1 identical over 9 bases. The J segment lost 9 bases and the V segment lost 8 bases, leaving 8 bases of the junction unmatched. Per the germline V gene, CDR1 is SEHNR and CDR2 is FQNEAQ (reference sequence). The CDR3 runs to 14 residues. DNA of the CDR3: TGTGCCAGCGATGACCGGGACAGGGTTTCACCCCTCCACTTT. It encodes CASDDRDRVSPLHF. Complete variable domain (other parts from reference TRBV7-9 and TRBJ1-6): DTGVSQNPRHKITKRGQNVTFRCDPISEHNRLYWYRQTLGQGPEFLTYFQNEAQLEKSRLLSDRFSAERPKGSFSTLEIQRTEQGDSAMYLCASDDRDRVSPLHFGNGTRLTVT.

This clonotype came up once. The chain is built from TRBV2 and TRBJ2-7; 11 bases match TRBD2. V shed 4 bases and J 0 bases; nucleotides not matched to a gene: 14. Germline V lookup: CDR1 SNHLY, CDR2 FYNNEI. The CDR3 has 19 residues. In nucleotides, the CDR3 is TGTGCCAGCAGTGGAGGATCCCCGGGACTAGCGGAAAGCTCCTACGAGCAGTACTTC. As protein: CASSGGSPGLAESSYEQYF.

V usage is TRBV4-3 and J usage is TRBJ1-5; D uncertain. V was cut by 2 bases and J by 1 base, with 9 bases left in between. This CDR3 comprises 15 residues. The germline CDR1 and CDR2 sequences are LGHNA and YSLEER. The CDR3 reads CASSQQERSNQPQHF. The CDR3 region has the DNA TGCGCCAGCAGCCAACAGGAAAGGAGCAATCAGCCCCAGCATTTT.

This clonotype was observed a few times. The chain recombines TRBV11-2 with TRBJ2-5, with 9 positions matching TRBD2. The CDR3 spans 14 residues. Germline V lookup: CDR1 SGHAT, CDR2 FQNNGV. V trimming: 5 bases; J trimming: 3 bases; junction bases outside the gene matches: 4. The CDR3 spells CASSKRLAEETQYF. The DNA for the CDR3 is TGTGCCAGCAGCAAAAGACTAGCGGAAGAGACCCAGTACTTC.

Ten or more counts support this clonotype. This chain joins TRBV14 and TRBJ1-6, with TRBD1 as a possible D gene (5 bases). This CDR3 spans 14 amino acids. Looked up from germline, CDR1 is SGHDN and CDR2 is FVKESK. V was pared by 2 bases and J by 9 bases, with 11 bases between. In DNA form, the CDR3 reads TGTGCCAGCAGCCAAAACTACGGGGGTTCACCCCTCCACTTT. Translating gives CASSQNYGGSPLHF.

This clonotype has more than one count but fewer than ten. The chain carries TRBV6-5 and TRBJ1-5, with unresolved D. The CDR3 is made up of 15 amino acids. Trimming cost V 2 bases and J 3 bases, with 11 bases left between them. Germline V gives CDR1 MNHEY, CDR2 SVGAGI. The CDR3, as DNA: TGTGCCAGCAGTTACAGTGGGGAAATCAATCAGCCCCAGCATTTT. Translated, it gives CASSYSGEINQPQHF.

The chain carries TRBV14 and TRBJ1-2, with a weak D call TRBD1 (5 bases). Germline CDR1 and CDR2: SGHDN and FVKESK. The V gene lost 8 bases and the J gene lost 4 bases, with 17 bases spanning the gap. The CDR3 loop spans 14 amino acids. The CDR3 bases are TGTGCCAGCTCACCCGCCAACGGGGGCTATGGCTACACCTTC. Amino acid sequence: CASSPANGGYGYTF.

The gene calls are TRBV29-1 and TRBJ2-2; 9 bases fit TRBD1. Per germline, CDR1 SQVTM and CDR2 ANQGSEA. This CDR3 region has 13 residues. J lost 6 bases, V lost 6 bases, and 5 bases had no gene match. This CDR3 reads CSVRTGDAGELFF. As DNA, the CDR3 is TGCAGCGTCCGGACAGGGGACGCCGGGGAGCTGTTTTTT.

The genes are TRBV5-5 and TRBJ2-2; tentatively, D is TRBD1 or TRBD2 (5 bases each). This CDR3 spans 15 amino acids. Germline V gives CDR1 SGHKS, CDR2 YYEKEE (reference sequence). V was cut by 4 bases and J by 4 bases, with 14 bases left in between. The CDR3 sequence is CASSGDLDLTGELFF. The CDR3 bases are TGTGCCAGCAGCGGGGACCTTGACCTCACCGGGGAGCTGTTTTTT.